This is a list of T cell receptor beta chains from one sample in a study of T cells in localized non-small cell lung cancer. Sequencing was performed with immunoSEQ multiplex PCR; in TCRdb, only in-frame clones are kept and a portion is missing. Altogether roughly 30,000 clones are present, 75% to 95% being singletons, with the ten largest covering roughly 27%. This material consisted of peripheral blood, taken before any cancer treatment. These receptors were collected from a female donor of 60 years or more with stage I lung adenocarcinoma. Each CDR3 is given without its conserved first and last residue.

V gene: TRBV5-4
CDR3 protein: ASSAGGRQETQY

V gene: TRBV6-1
CDR3 protein: ASSEQNHNTEAF

V gene: TRBV19
CDR3 protein: ASTGEWTDTQY

V gene: TRBV15
CDR3 protein: ATILGGAQGSSYGYT

V gene: TRBV2
CDR3 protein: ASRQDGNYGYT

V gene: TRBV6-1
CDR3 protein: ASNSGQGGNQPQH

V gene: TRBV11-1
CDR3 protein: ASSYIARDTQY

V gene: TRBV28
CDR3 protein: ASSLVTGELF

V gene: TRBV5-1
CDR3 protein: ASSSLRDRGGFYEQY

V gene: TRBV19
CDR3 protein: ASSYGNSKNIQY

V gene: TRBV5-1
CDR3 protein: ASSPIGEGQGYT

V gene: TRBV29-1
CDR3 protein: SVRQGGNTEAF

V gene: TRBV5-1
CDR3 protein: ASRVVTGDAQDEQY

V gene: TRBV7-9
CDR3 protein: ASSQGARKGETQY

V gene: TRBV7-2
CDR3 protein: ASSLMGQNYGYT

V gene: TRBV9
CDR3 protein: ASRGQGGTGELF

V gene: TRBV7-9
CDR3 protein: ASSFSGKETQY

V gene: TRBV5-1
CDR3 protein: ASSLRWLANTGELF

V gene: TRBV18
CDR3 protein: ASSPVGAPNTGELF

V gene: TRBV6-1
CDR3 protein: ASSETLVSGNTIY

V gene: TRBV11-2
CDR3 protein: ASSSYSGEAYEQY

V gene: TRBV9
CDR3 protein: ASSVEGTDTQY

V gene: TRBV25-1
CDR3 protein: ASSEDKVPYEQY

V gene: TRBV28
CDR3 protein: ASSLLGVGANEKLF

V gene: TRBV19
CDR3 protein: ATGQGGISANYGYT

V gene: TRBV19
CDR3 protein: ASSIAHSGANVLT

V gene: TRBV11-2
CDR3 protein: ASSQRTSGTKETQY

V gene: TRBV7-9
CDR3 protein: ASLLETRGSGELF

V gene: TRBV29-1
CDR3 protein: SVLTGYNQPQH

V gene: TRBV5-1
CDR3 protein: ASSLGGSEQY

V gene: TRBV19
CDR3 protein: ASSPGRLQETQY

V gene: TRBV2
CDR3 protein: ASSDRSRGDGYT

V gene: TRBV5-4
CDR3 protein: ASSFHRGLGYT

V gene: TRBV18
CDR3 protein: ASSPGVSNQPQH

V gene: TRBV11-2
CDR3 protein: ASSPSNTGELF

V gene: TRBV7-9
CDR3 protein: ASGLAGGYEQY

V gene: TRBV7-3
CDR3 protein: ASSGTARTEAF

V gene: TRBV7-2
CDR3 protein: ASSLVLRSTDTQY

V gene: TRBV5-1
CDR3 protein: ASSFSAFQSPYEQY

V gene: TRBV2
CDR3 protein: ASSLGQGGYT

V gene: TRBV14
CDR3 protein: ASSLDSGYT

V gene: TRBV19
CDR3 protein: ASSPPRTGAGAEAF

V gene: TRBV5-1
CDR3 protein: ASSSQGLTNTIY

V gene: TRBV9
CDR3 protein: ASGGLAGSYNEQF